What follows describes a single T cell receptor beta chain. The source of the sample is a study of blood T cell repertoires in COVID-19. Across the study: Sites in the United States, Italy and Spain provided acute and convalescent COVID-19 samples. In each case, the material was cDNA or gDNA derived from T cells, B-cell-depleted T cells, or PBMCs.

Enrollees, about 18 to 95 years old, lived in about two dozen US areas. Exposed enrollees had met someone with a PCR-confirmed or clinician-diagnosed COVID-19 case at some point within the 2 weeks before study entry. This CDR3 region has 15 residues. Germline CDR1 is GTSNPN and CDR2 is SVGIG (reference sequence). The ends lost 4 bases at V and 7 bases at J; junction bases unmatched: 12. Clones were sequenced by immunoSEQ multiplex PCR, and TCRdb holds only the in-frame ones, with some missing. The sample includes a few hundred thousand clones, 86% seen only once; the top ten take roughly 4.9%. Sequenced input: PBMCs or T cells enriched from blood (not recorded which). This chain links TRBV30 with TRBJ2-1, with 8 bases identical to TRBD1. This TCR was sampled from a woman aged 25 to 39 who had been exposed to COVID-19. The CDR3 bases are TGTGCCTGGACCCCAGGGGGCTTTGGGAAAAATGAGCAGTTCTTC. Encoded protein: CAWTPGGFGKNEQFF.